The clone carrying this TCR beta chain was detected a few times. Its antigen is undetermined. The germline V and J ends were trimmed by 7 bases and 4 bases, with 16 bases remaining between them. Germline values: CDR1 SEHNR, CDR2 FQNEAQ (reference sequence). The CDR3 loop spans 14 amino acids. The data stem from a study of shared clonotypes between healthy human individuals. Study findings and constraints: Researchers found naive subsets generally carried larger estimated richness than memory subsets.

CD45RO-negative cells were positively selected for CCR7, leaving out terminally differentiated effector memory CD45RA+ cells. Donors were Caucasian adults residing in Nashville, Tennessee, USA. Genomic DNA of each subset was evenly split across several immunoSEQ plates. The assay was immunoSEQ multiplex PCR, and TCRdb's table has in-frame clones only and misses some. The table has some 2 million clones, about 94% seen once. The chain is built from TRBV7-9 and TRBJ1-2, with D perhaps matching TRBD1 (5 bases). The receptor comes from a young man in good health. Input material: naive CD8+ T cells sorted from blood. CDR3 protein: CASNPPGTAYGYTF. The CDR3 DNA sequence: TGTGCCAGCAATCCTCCAGGGACGGCCTATGGCTACACCTTC.